A selection of T cell receptor beta chains follows, all from one sample in a study of cytomegalovirus exposure and HLA in healthy donors. Sequenced by immunoSEQ multiplex PCR; TCRdb stores in-frame clones only, minus some. The table includes some 44,000 clones, about 50% detected once. The sample comprised PBMCs. The receptors were sampled from a human donor in good health. CDR3s leave out the opening cysteine and the closing phenylalanine or tryptophan.

V gene	J gene	CDR3 protein
TRBV6-5	TRBJ1-5	ASALGYSEPQH
TRBV13	TRBJ2-5	ASSLRSTSQRRETQY
TRBV7-2	TRBJ2-7	ASSGGTSGSYEQY
TRBV28	TRBJ1-2	ASSHSGLNYGYT
TRBV25-1	TRBJ2-3	ASSGSPRGAVRTDTQY
TRBV7-2	TRBJ2-7	ASSLSLSDRVKFYEQY
TRBV4-3	TRBJ2-1	ASSRTSRGNEQF
TRBV5-1	TRBJ2-2	ASSVGFGLAGSGELF
TRBV12-1	TRBJ1-5	ASSLTGAEQYSNQPQH
TRBV29-1	TRBJ1-2	SVEGGGGGNYGYT
TRBV7-2	TRBJ2-7	ASSVTTSGYYEQY
TRBV7-3	TRBJ2-3	ASSLEGDGDTQY
TRBV2	TRBJ1-3	ASSGERTGAGNTIY
TRBV28	TRBJ1-1	ASSKGGKNTEAF
TRBV19	TRBJ2-2	ASSQLAGVKGNTGELF
TRBV11-2	TRBJ1-4	ASSLGDRDSEKLF
TRBV6-6	TRBJ2-1	ASSFKRGPNNEQF
TRBV11-3	TRBJ2-1	ASSSELAGDNEQF
TRBV6-1	TRBJ2-7	ASSPLAGGNYEQY
TRBV6-5	TRBJ1-2	ASSLTGLNYGYT
TRBV7-3	TRBJ2-6	ASSSTRDTRDPGANVLT
TRBV7-2	TRBJ2-3	ASSPPIAGAGTDTQY
TRBV28	TRBJ2-7	ASSFVGQGGHGQY
TRBV18	TRBJ2-4	ASSPLGMGQGVDIQY
TRBV6-5	TRBJ2-1	ASRSGHRAYNEQF
TRBV6-6	TRBJ2-2	ASSLLSGQGGLF
TRBV19	TRBJ1-5	ASSSRLNSNQPQH
TRBV5-1	TRBJ2-3	ASTMTGGVSDTQY
TRBV7-3	TRBJ2-3	ASSLGGTSGGTDTQY
TRBV5-6	TRBJ1-4	ASSLDRWEEKLF
TRBV7-2	TRBJ1-6	ASSRDSLSYNSPLH
TRBV7-9	TRBJ2-3	ASSWNAAADTQY
TRBV19	TRBJ2-7	ASSPGTISGYEQY
TRBV9	TRBJ2-1	ASTTTGDYYNEQF
TRBV19	TRBJ1-5	ASSIRDTVGQPQH
TRBV5-1	TRBJ2-7	ASSLEGPSSYEQY
TRBV2	TRBJ1-2	ASSDGEGAFGYT
TRBV7-8	TRBJ1-5	ASSLGQNQPQH
TRBV7-6	TRBJ2-5	ASSPIAGVKFGSETQY
TRBV7-2	TRBJ2-5	ASRSGTSGLETQY
TRBV6-1	TRBJ1-3	ATTGTAGNTIY
TRBV9	TRBJ1-2	ASSVDAGFDYGYT
TRBV14	TRBJ1-1	ASSLQGNTEAF
TRBV7-9	TRBJ1-3	ASSFDSSPNTIY
TRBV10-3	TRBJ1-1	AISESGGGAEAF
TRBV4-2	TRBJ2-7	ASSQDQDRVYEQY
TRBV4-3	TRBJ2-1	ASSQASVGEQF
TRBV19	TRBJ2-7	ASSIDSRKAYEQY
TRBV19	TRBJ2-3	ASHALRDSHTDTQY
TRBV11-2	NA	ASSPLKREASYEQY